One sample yielded the 9 T cell receptor beta chains listed below, sequenced in a study of cytomegalovirus exposure and HLA in healthy donors. The PCR ran on 60 Vbeta and 13 Jbeta primers. Measured with immunoSEQ multiplex PCR; TCRdb has only the in-frame clones, and not every one. There are just over 150,000 clones in the sample; approximately 70% occur only once, and approximately 7.1% lies in the top ten. Source material: PBMCs. These receptors all stem from a man between 35 and 55 years old in good health and CMV-seropositive.

V usage is TRBV7-6 and J usage is TRBJ2-2; D uncertain. The germline V and J ends were trimmed by 5 bases and 1 base, with 2 bases remaining between them. The CDR3 extends over 12 amino acids. Looked up from germline, CDR1 is SGHVS and CDR2 is FNYEAQ. CDR3: CASSLNTGELFF. The CDR3 DNA sequence: TGTGCCAGCAGCCTGAACACCGGGGAGCTGTTTTTT.

This rearrangement joins TRBV29-1 to TRBJ2-5; weak D call: TRBD1 (6 bases). The germline V and J ends were trimmed by 1 base and 5 bases, with 11 bases remaining between them. Looked up from germline, CDR1 is SQVTM and CDR2 is ANQGSEA. The CDR3 is 13 residues long. CDR3 protein: CSVEGRGGETQYF. The CDR3 DNA is TGCAGCGTTGAAGGCAGGGGTGGCGAGACCCAGTACTTC.

V is TRBV6-5 and J is TRBJ2-7; TRBD1 matches at 7 bases. Per the germline V gene, CDR1 is MNHEY and CDR2 is SVGAGI. This CDR3 has 12 amino acids. The ends lost 5 bases at V and 4 bases at J; junction bases unmatched: 2. This CDR3 is CASSRDRYEQYF. The CDR3 coding sequence is TGTGCCAGCAGTAGGGACAGATACGAGCAGTACTTC.

The CDR3 spells CASSLGRGGYNEQFF. The CDR3 coding sequence is TGTGCCAGCAGCTTGGGGCGGGGGGGCTACAATGAGCAGTTCTTC. The chain joins TRBV7-2 to TRBJ2-1, with TRBD2 matching 9 bases. The V gene's germline CDR1 is SGHTA and CDR2 FQGNSA. The CDR3 totals 15 residues. With 3 bases clipped from V and 3 bases from J, the junction kept 3 bases outside the gene matches.

The chain carries TRBV30 and TRBJ1-1; D gene uncertain. The V end was cut by 5 bases, the J end by 1 base, with 8 bases between. This CDR3 region has 12 residues. Germline V gene data show CDR1 as GTSNPN and CDR2 as SVGIG (reference sequence). The CDR3 loop reads CAWAPGNTEAFF. The CDR3 nucleotides read TGTGCCTGGGCTCCAGGGAACACTGAAGCTTTCTTT. Drawing the rest from reference TRBV30 and TRBJ1-1, the complete variable domain is SQTIHQWPATLVQPVGSPLSLECTVEGTSNPNLYWYRQAAGRGLQLLFYSVGIGQISSEVPQNLSASRPQDRQFILSSKKLLLSDSGFYLCAWAPGNTEAFFGQGTRLTVV.

The CDR3 sequence is CASRDRVGQPQHF. The DNA of the CDR3 is TGTGCCAGCAGGGACAGGGTAGGTCAGCCCCAGCATTTT. The genes are TRBV27 and TRBJ1-5, with 8 nucleotides matching TRBD1. There are 13 residues in the CDR3. CDR1 and CDR2 from the germline V gene are MNHEY and SMNVEV (reference sequence). After removal of 6 bases from V and 6 bases from J, the junction contained 4 bases not matched to a gene.

V is TRBV2 and J is TRBJ1-2, with D possibly TRBD1 on 5 matching bases. Germline lookup yields CDR1 SNHLY and CDR2 FYNNEI. Deletions cut 7 bases from V and 4 bases from J, with 13 bases between. The CDR3 runs to 13 residues. The CDR3 loop reads CASTEGTGYGYTF. The CDR3 nucleotides read TGTGCCAGCACGGAGGGGACTGGCTATGGCTACACCTTC.

The V call is TRBV30, the J call TRBJ1-1; D uncertain. Between the trimmed V and J ends, which lost 4 bases and 2 bases, there was a span of 8 bases. The CDR3 consists of 12 residues. CDR1 and CDR2 (germline): GTSNPN, SVGIG (reference sequence). CDR3 nucleotide sequence: TGTGCCTGGATCCGGGGTAACACTGAAGCTTTCTTT. It codes for CAWIRGNTEAFF.

This chain joins TRBV5-4 and TRBJ2-3, with TRBD1 identical over 8 bases. CDR1 is SGHNT and CDR2 is YYREEE in the germline V gene (reference sequence). V trimming: 4 bases; J trimming: 2 bases; junction bases outside the gene matches: 12. This CDR3 is built from 17 residues. For the CDR3, the DNA is TGTGCCAGCAGCGGGGGGACGGGGGACAGGTACACAGATACGCAGTATTTT. It encodes CASSGGTGDRYTDTQYF.